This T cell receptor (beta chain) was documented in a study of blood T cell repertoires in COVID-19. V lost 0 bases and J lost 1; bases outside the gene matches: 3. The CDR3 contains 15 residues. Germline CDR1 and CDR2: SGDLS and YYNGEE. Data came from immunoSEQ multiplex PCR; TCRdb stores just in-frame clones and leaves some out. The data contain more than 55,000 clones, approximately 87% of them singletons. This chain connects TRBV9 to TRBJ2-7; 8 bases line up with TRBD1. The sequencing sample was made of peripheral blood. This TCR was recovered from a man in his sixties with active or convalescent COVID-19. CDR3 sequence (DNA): TGTGCCAGCAGCGTAGGAGGGACAGGTTCCTACGAGCAGTACTTC. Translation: CASSVGGTGSYEQYF.